The rows below give T cell receptor beta chains drawn from one sample of a study of T cell responses to AZD1222 COVID-19 vaccine. Generated by immunoSEQ multiplex PCR, the TCRdb table keeps only in-frame clones and is missing some. Of tens of thousands of clones detected, approximately 87% appear once; the ten largest clones hold around an eighth. This sample comprised peripheral blood, obtained 28 days after the second AZD1222 dose. These receptors all stem from an adult who received the AZD1222 COVID-19 vaccine. The CDR3 runs from the conserved cysteine through the conserved F or W.

CAVRQGAATEAFF	TRBV6-5
CASSPSMGVPNTEAFF	TRBV18
CASGGTSANTDTQYF	TRBV27
CASSIQRYNQPQHF	TRBV19
CASSLGQGNYGYTF	TRBV5-1
CASSNYRVTNYGYTF	TRBV21-1
CASSLSGRGQPQHF	TRBV28
CASSEAGPNQPQHF	TRBV6-1
CASRRDLNEKLFF	TRBV5-1
CASSIRQGSTDTQYF	TRBV7-8
CASSLGGWELFF	TRBV9
CSAPIQYEAFF	TRBV20-1
CASSYSIPGRGYEQYF	TRBV6-5
CASRGQGANTGELFF	TRBV28
CAISIDRASYEQYF	TRBV10-3
CASSLGPILAGAVDTQYF	TRBV7-3
CASTEGQVGIQYF	TRBV11-1
CASSFPSGNYNEQFF	TRBV7-8
CASSQGSSYEQYF	TRBV4-1
CASSVGGGASNQPQHF	TRBV9
CASSTFTSGQYF	TRBV6-1
CASSLPTGANTGELFF	TRBV28
CASSQGGGSGANVLTF	TRBV4-3
CASSPWTDNSPLHF	TRBV18
CASSPPSGRRDEQFF	TRBV5-1
CAWTPGRKRYSYNEQFF	TRBV30
CASSYRGLGTEAFF	TRBV3-1/TRBV3-2
CAISDLYEQYF	TRBV10-3
CATSDREETQYF	TRBV10-1
CASSWGQLAGELFF	TRBV7-2
CSVESDYSYEQYF	TRBV29-1
CASSVGRATNEKLFF	TRBV9
CASSQGKTSGGQFF	TRBV3-1/TRBV3-2
CASRVGGNSGNTIYF	TRBV19
CASSEGLAETDTQYF	TRBV2
CASSPGTVGNTIYF	TRBV27
CASTRTGLLGNQPQHF	TRBV19
CASSPGQLLAKNIQYF	TRBV10-1
CATSRELGNTEAFF	TRBV15
CASSSAGALNEQFF	TRBV19
CASSEESSGANVLTF	TRBV6-4
CASSPLNTQTTGSGNTIYF	TRBV18
CASRPSIVAYEQYF	TRBV27
CASSPGTGGEETQYF	TRBV5-1
CASSLGQGDGYTF	TRBV19
CASSYSSRDHSYEQYF	TRBV6-5
CATSRDPRAGVTAEAFF	TRBV15
CASSTAVDYGYTF	TRBV11-3
CASSTSVGYGYTF	TRBV28
CASSPRDRGHQPQHF	TRBV5-8
CASSPSGGTYEQYF	TRBV5-4
CASSILGDYEQYF	TRBV19
CASRREGGLRGGQPQHF	TRBV2
CASTAQRSQPQHF	TRBV2
CASSNPGGQPQHF	TRBV6-5
CASSPGQGNTDTQYF	TRBV5-1
CASSPAAGGLAGELFF	TRBV4-2